Following are 9 T cell receptor beta chains from one sample sequenced in a study of cytomegalovirus exposure and HLA in healthy donors. PCR involved 60 Vbeta and 13 Jbeta primers. Produced via immunoSEQ multiplex PCR; TCRdb's table is partial and in-frame only. The table lists roughly 77,000 clones, 60% to 85% of them singletons. Sequencing was carried out using PBMCs. These receptors were obtained from a man aged 40-50 years in good health and CMV-seronegative.

The DNA of the CDR3 is TGCGCCAGCAGCCAAGGTCGCGGGAGACTTGAGCAGTTCTTC. Translating it yields CASSQGRGRLEQFF. The V gene is TRBV4-3, the J gene TRBJ2-1; the match to TRBD2 covers 7 bases. The length of the CDR3 is 14 residues. V shed 1 base, J shed 9 bases, and the junction held 6 bases outside the gene matches. Germline-derived CDR1 and CDR2 are LGHNA and YSLEER.

The rearrangement links TRBV7-3 to TRBJ2-1; D remains unclear. Germline V CDR1 and CDR2: SGHTA, FQGTGA. Trimming shortened V by 1 base and J by 9 bases, and 10 bases separated the two germline ends. This CDR3 comprises 13 residues. The CDR3 is CASSLIARSEQFF. CDR3 nucleotide sequence: TGTGCCAGCAGCTTAATCGCCAGGTCTGAGCAGTTCTTC.

This clone has just one count. This chain links TRBV13 with TRBJ2-1; 12 bases match TRBD2. V lost 1 base, J lost 9 bases, and 10 bases stayed unmatched. The CDR3 sequence is 17 residues long. The V gene's germline CDR1 is PRHDT and CDR2 FYEKMQ (reference sequence). CDR3: CASSLAVGLAGTSEQFF. The CDR3 DNA reads as TGTGCCAGCAGCTTAGCTGTAGGACTAGCGGGAACGAGTGAGCAGTTCTTC.

The chain uses TRBV18 and TRBJ2-5; D remains unclear. The germline V gene has CDR1 KGHSH and CDR2 LQKENI. The CDR3 spans 13 residues. V was shortened by 0 bases and J by 4 bases, with 6 bases between the two germline ends. The CDR3 coding sequence is TGTGCCAGCTCACCACCTCCGGGAGAGACCCAGTACTTC. Translation: CASSPPPGETQYF.

The genes are TRBV7-6 and TRBJ1-2, with D hard to call. The V and J ends lost 6 bases and 4 bases respectively, with 15 bases between them. The CDR3 has 14 residues. CDR1 SGHVS and CDR2 FNYEAQ come from the germline V gene. The CDR3, as DNA: TGTGCCAGCAGTCCGGACGGGATAGGCTATGGCTACACCTTC. Its translation is CASSPDGIGYGYTF.

This clone was observed a handful of times. The J gene is TRBJ2-1, the V gene TRBV6-6, with D possibly TRBD2 on 5 matching bases. The ends were cut back, 0 bases at V and 7 bases at J, with 7 bases in the middle. There are 13 residues in the CDR3. Germline lookup yields CDR1 MNHNY and CDR2 SVGAGI (reference sequence). The CDR3 coding sequence is TGTGCCAGCAGTTACTCGCCGGGAAATGAGCAGTTCTTC. Residues: CASSYSPGNEQFF.

This clone was recorded only once. V gene TRBV15 combines with J gene TRBJ1-4, with 9 bases identical to TRBD1. CDR3 size: 16 residues. Germline-derived CDR1 and CDR2 are LNHNV and YYDKDF (reference sequence). The V segment lost 1 base and the J segment 8 bases; nucleotides outside the gene matches: 8. The CDR3 sequence is CATSRVTGTGTEKLFF. CDR3 DNA: TGTGCCACCAGCAGAGTCACCGGGACAGGGACCGAAAAACTGTTTTTT.

This clone has only one observation. The CDR3 DNA follows: TGTGCCAGCAGCTCGCGACAGGGGGTTCCTACCTACGAGCAGTACTTC. It codes for CASSSRQGVPTYEQYF. This chain joins TRBV7-2 and TRBJ2-7; TRBD1 aligns across 9 bases. The length of the CDR3 is 16 residues. Germline V gene sequence: CDR1 SGHTA, CDR2 FQGNSA. Losses at the gene ends were 4 bases for V and 2 bases for J; bases not matched to a gene: 9. Together with reference TRBV7-2 and TRBJ2-7, the CDR3 gives the full variable domain: GAGVSQSPSNKVTEKGKDVELRCDPISGHTALYWYRQSLGQGLEFLIYFQGNSAPDKSGLPSDRFSAERTGGSVSTLTIQRTQQEDSAVYLCASSSRQGVPTYEQYFGPGTRLTVT.

The chain is built from TRBV29-1 and TRBJ2-1, with D tentatively TRBD1 (5 bases). V shed 3 bases and J shed 9 bases, with 18 bases lying between them. The V gene's germline CDR1 is SQVTM and CDR2 ANQGSEA. This CDR3 has 14 residues. The CDR3 here is CSVDGQGRSSEQFF. As DNA, the CDR3 is TGCAGCGTTGATGGGCAGGGCCGAAGTAGTGAGCAGTTCTTC.